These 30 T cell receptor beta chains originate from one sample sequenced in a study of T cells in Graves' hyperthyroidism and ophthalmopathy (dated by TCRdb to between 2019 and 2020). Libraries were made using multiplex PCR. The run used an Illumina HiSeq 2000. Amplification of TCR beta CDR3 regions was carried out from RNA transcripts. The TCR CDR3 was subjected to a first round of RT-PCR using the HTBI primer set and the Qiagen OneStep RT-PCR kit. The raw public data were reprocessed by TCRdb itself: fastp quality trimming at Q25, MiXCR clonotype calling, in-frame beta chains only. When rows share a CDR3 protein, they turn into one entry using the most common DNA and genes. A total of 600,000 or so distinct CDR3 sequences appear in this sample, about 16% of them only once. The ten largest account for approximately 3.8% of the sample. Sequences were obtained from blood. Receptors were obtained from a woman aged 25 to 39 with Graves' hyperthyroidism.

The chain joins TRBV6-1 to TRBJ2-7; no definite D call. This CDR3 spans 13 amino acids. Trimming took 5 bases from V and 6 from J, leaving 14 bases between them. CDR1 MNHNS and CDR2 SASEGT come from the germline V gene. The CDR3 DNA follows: TGTGCCAGCAGTCCTATCGGTCCCTCCGAGCAGTACTTC. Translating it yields CASSPIGPSEQYF.

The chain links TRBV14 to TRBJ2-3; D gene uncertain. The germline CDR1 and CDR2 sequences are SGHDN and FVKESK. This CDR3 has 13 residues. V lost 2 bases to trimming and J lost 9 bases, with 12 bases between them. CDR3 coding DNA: TGTGCCAGCAGCCAAACGGAAGGTACGACGCAGTATTTT. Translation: CASSQTEGTTQYF.

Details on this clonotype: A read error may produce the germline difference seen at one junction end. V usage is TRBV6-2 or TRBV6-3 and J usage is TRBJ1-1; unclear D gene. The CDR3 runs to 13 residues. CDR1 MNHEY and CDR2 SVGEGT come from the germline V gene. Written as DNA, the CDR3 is TGTGCCAGCAGACTCGGGGTGAACACTGAAGCTTCCTTT. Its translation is CASRLGVNTEASF.

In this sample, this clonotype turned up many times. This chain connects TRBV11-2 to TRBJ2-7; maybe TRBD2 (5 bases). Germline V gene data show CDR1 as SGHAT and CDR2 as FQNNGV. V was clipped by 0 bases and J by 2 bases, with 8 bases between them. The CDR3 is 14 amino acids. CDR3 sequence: CASSLEVGTYEQYF. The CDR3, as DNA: TGTGCCAGCAGCTTAGAAGTCGGGACCTACGAGCAGTACTTC.

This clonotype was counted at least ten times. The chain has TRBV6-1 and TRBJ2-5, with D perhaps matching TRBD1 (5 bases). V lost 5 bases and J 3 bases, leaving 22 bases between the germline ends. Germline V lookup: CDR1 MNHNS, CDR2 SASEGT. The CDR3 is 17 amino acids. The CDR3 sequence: CASSHGQGVPLEETQYF. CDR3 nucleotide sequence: TGTGCCAGCAGTCACGGGCAGGGCGTACCCCTCGAAGAGACCCAGTACTTC.

The CDR3 region is CASSQGTENQETQYF. In nucleotides, the CDR3 is TGCGCCAGCAGCCAAGGGACAGAGAACCAAGAGACCCAGTACTTC. V and J are TRBV4-1 and TRBJ2-5, with D perhaps matching TRBD1 (6 bases). Germline loops: CDR1 MGHRA, CDR2 YSYEKL. The CDR3 length is 15 residues. Trimming removed 1 base from V and 0 bases from J, with 9 bases in between.

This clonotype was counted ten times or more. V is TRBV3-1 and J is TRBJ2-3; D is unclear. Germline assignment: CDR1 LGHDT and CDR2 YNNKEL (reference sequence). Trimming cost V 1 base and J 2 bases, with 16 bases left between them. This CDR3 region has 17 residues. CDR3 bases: TGTGCCAGCAGCCAAGTCCCGACGGATGGGCTCACAGATACGCAGTATTTT. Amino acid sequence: CASSQVPTDGLTDTQYF.

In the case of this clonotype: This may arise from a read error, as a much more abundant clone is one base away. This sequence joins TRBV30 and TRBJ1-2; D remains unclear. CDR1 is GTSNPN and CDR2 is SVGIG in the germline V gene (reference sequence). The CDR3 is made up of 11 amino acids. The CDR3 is CAWSVAAGYIF. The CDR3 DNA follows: TGTGCCTGGAGTGTGGCGGCTGGCTACATCTTC.

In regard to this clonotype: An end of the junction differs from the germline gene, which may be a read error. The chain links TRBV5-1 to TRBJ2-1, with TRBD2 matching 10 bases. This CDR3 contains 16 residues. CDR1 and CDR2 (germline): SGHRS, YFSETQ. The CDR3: CASSLPGTSAYNEQLF. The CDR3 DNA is TGCGCCAGCAGCTTGCCCGGGACTAGCGCCTACAATGAGCAGCTCTTC.

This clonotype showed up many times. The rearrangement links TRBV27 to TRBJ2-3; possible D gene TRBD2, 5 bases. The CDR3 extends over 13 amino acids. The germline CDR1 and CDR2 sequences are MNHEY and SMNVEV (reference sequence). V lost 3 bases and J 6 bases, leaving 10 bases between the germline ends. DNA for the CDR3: TGTGCCAGCAGTTTGCTAGCTGAGGATACGCAGTATTTT. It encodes CASSLLAEDTQYF.

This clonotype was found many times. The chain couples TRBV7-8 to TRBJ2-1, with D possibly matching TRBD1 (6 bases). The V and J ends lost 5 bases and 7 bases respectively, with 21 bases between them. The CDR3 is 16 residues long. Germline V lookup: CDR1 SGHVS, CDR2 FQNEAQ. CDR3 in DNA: TGTGCCAGCAGCCAGACAGGTCGAGCGCCCTTTAATGAGCAGTTCTTC. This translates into CASSQTGRAPFNEQFF. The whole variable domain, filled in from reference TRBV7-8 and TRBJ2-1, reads GAGVSQSPRYKVAKRGQDVALRCDPISGHVSLFWYQQALGQGPEFLTYFQNEAQLDKSGLPSDRFFAERPEGSVSTLKIQRTQQEDSAVYLCASSQTGRAPFNEQFFGPGTRLTVL.

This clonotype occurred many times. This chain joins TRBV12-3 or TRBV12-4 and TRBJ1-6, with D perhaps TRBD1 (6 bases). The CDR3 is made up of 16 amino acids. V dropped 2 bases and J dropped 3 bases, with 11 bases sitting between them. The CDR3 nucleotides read TGTGCCAGCAGTTTATCCTGGACAGACTATAATTCACCCCTCCACTTT. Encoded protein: CASSLSWTDYNSPLHF.

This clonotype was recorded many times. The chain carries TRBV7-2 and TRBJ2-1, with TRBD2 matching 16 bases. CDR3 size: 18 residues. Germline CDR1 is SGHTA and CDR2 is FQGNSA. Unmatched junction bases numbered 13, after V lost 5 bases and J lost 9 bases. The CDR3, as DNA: TGTGCCAGCAGCCCCCGGGGACTAGCGGGAGGGCCATTCGGTGAGCAGTTCTTC. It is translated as CASSPRGLAGGPFGEQFF.

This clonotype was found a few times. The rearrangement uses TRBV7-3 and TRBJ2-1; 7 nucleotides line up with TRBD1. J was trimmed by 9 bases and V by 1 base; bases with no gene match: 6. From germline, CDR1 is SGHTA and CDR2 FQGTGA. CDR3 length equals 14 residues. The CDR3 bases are TGTGCCAGCAGCTTAAATCAGGGGGTTACTGAGCAGTTCTTC. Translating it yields CASSLNQGVTEQFF.

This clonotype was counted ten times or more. The CDR3 is CSASSGAHYNEQFF. The CDR3 DNA reads as TGCAGTGCGAGTAGCGGGGCCCACTACAATGAGCAGTTCTTC. The chain uses TRBV20-1 and TRBJ2-1, with 8 bases fitting TRBD2. The CDR3 is made up of 14 amino acids. V was clipped by 6 bases and J by 3 bases; unmatched bases: 7. From germline, CDR1 is DFQATT and CDR2 SNEGSKA (reference sequence).

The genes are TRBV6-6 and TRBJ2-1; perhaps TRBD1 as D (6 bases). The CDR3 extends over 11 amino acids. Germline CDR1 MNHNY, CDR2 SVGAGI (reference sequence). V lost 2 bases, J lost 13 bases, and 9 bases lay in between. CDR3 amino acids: CASSYGQNQFF. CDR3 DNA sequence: TGTGCCAGCAGTTACGGACAGAATCAGTTCTTC.

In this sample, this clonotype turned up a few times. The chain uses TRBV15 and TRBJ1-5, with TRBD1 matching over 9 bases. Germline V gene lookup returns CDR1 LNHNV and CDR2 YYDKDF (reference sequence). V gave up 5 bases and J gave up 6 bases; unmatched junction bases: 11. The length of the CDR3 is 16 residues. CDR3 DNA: TGTGCCACCAGCGGCAAGCTACAGGGGGCCTTTCAGCCCCAGCATTTT. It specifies CATSGKLQGAFQPQHF.

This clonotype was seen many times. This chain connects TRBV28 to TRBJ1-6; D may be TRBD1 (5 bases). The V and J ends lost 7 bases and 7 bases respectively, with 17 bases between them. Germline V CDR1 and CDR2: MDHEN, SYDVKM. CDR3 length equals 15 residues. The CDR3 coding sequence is TGTGCCAGCACCAACTCTGGGGCTGGAAATTCACCCCTCCACTTT. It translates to CASTNSGAGNSPLHF.

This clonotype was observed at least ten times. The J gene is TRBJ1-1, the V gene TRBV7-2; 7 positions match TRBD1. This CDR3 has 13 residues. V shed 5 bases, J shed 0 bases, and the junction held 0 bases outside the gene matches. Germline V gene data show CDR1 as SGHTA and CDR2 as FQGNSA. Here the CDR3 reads CASSGTVNTEAFF. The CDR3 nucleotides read TGTGCCAGCAGCGGGACAGTGAACACTGAAGCTTTCTTT.

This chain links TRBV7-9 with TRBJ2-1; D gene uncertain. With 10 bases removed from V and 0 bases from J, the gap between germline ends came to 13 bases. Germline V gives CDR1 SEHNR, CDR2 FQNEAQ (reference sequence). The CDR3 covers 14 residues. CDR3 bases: TGTGCCACATTTATGACGAGCTCCTACAATGAGCAGTTCTTC. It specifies CATFMTSSYNEQFF.

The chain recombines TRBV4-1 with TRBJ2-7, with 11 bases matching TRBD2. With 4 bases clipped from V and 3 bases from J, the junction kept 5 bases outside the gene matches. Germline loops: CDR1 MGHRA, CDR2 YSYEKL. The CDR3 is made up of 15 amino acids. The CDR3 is CASSRPLAGGYEQYF. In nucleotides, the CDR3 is TGCGCCAGCAGCCGTCCCCTAGCGGGAGGCTACGAGCAGTACTTC.

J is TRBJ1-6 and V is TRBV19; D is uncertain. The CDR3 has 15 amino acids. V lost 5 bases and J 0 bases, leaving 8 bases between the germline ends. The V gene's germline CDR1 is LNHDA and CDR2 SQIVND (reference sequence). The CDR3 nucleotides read TGTGCCAGTAGTTACGGAAACTCCTATAATTCACCCCTCCACTTT. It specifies CASSYGNSYNSPLHF.

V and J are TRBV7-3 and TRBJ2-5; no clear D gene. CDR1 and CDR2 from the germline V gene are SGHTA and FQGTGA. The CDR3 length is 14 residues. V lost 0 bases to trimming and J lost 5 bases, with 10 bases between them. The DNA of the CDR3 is TGTGCCAGCAGCTTAACGGGCTCCGAGGAGACCCAGTACTTC. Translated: CASSLTGSEETQYF.

This CDR3 is CASMAAQSTEAFF. The CDR3 nucleotides are TGTGCCAGCATGGCAGCTCAGAGCACTGAAGCTTTCTTT. The gene calls are TRBV6-2 or TRBV6-3 and TRBJ1-1; D gene unclear. Looked up from germline, CDR1 is MNHEY and CDR2 is SVGEGT. The CDR3 runs to 13 residues. V gave up 7 bases and J gave up 4 bases, with 13 bases separating them.

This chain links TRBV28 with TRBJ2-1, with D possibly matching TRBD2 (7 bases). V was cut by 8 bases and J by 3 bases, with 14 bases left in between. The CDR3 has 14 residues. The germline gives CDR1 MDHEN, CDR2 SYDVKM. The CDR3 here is CASAGGAFYNEQFF. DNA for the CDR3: TGTGCCAGCGCTGGGGGGGCCTTCTACAATGAGCAGTTCTTC. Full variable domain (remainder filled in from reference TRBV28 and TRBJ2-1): DVKVTQSSRYLVKRTGEKVFLECVQDMDHENMFWYRQDPGLGLRLIYFSYDVKMKEKGDIPEGYSVSREKKERFSLILESASTNQTSMYLCASAGGAFYNEQFFGPGTRLTVL.

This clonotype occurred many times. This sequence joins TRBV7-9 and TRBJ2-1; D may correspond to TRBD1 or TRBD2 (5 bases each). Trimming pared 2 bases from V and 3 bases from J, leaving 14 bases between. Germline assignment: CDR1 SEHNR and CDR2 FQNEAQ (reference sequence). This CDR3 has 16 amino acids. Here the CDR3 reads CASSLWGTTLYNEQFF. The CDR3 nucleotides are TGTGCCAGCAGCTTATGGGGGACGACCCTCTACAATGAGCAGTTCTTC.

Here the CDR3 reads CASSQSRGAQPQHF. The DNA of the CDR3 is TGCGCCAGCAGCCAATCCAGGGGAGCGCAGCCCCAGCATTTT. This chain connects TRBV4-3 to TRBJ1-5, with D perhaps matching TRBD1 (6 bases). CDR3 length: 14 residues. V lost 2 bases to trimming and J lost 7 bases, with 12 bases between them. Germline values: CDR1 LGHNA, CDR2 YSLEER.

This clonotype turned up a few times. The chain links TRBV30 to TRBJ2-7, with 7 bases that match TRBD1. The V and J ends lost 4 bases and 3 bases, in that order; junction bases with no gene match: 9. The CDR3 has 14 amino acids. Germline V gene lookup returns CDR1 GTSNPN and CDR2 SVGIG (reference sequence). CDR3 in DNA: TGTGCCTGGAACAGGGACAGTGGGATCTACGAGCAGTACTTC. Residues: CAWNRDSGIYEQYF.

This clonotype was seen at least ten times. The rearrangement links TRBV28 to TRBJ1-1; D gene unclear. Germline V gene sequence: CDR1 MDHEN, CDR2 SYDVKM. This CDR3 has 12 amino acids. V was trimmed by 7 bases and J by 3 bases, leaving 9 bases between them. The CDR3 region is CASISGDTEAFF. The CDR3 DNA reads TGTGCCAGCATTTCGGGAGACACTGAAGCTTTCTTT.

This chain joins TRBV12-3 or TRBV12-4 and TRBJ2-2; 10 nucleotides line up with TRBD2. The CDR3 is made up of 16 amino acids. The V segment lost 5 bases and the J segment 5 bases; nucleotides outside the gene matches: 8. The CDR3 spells CASSPLAGVQTGELFF. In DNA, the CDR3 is TGTGCCAGCAGTCCGCTAGCGGGAGTACAAACCGGGGAGCTGTTTTTT.